The entry below gives a single T cell receptor (beta chain) sequence along with its context. Antigen specificity is unknown. The record originates from a study of monozygotic twins with cystic fibrosis. Study-level points and caveats: V usage most resembled the co-twin in 13 of 16 pairs. Low clonality (median roughly 0.01) suggested a mostly naive repertoire.

The method was immunoSEQ multiplex PCR; TCRdb's version includes in-frame clones alone and lacks a portion of them. This sample carries 25,000 to 35,000 clones, over 80% of them seen once, and the ten largest clones take over 0.7%. Germline values: CDR1 MNHEY, CDR2 SVGAGI. Trimming pared 0 bases from V and 0 bases from J, leaving 8 bases between. This CDR3 is built from 15 residues. The chain carries TRBV6-5 and TRBJ1-2; no definite D call. The receptor was derived from a girl aged 2-10 years with cystic fibrosis. Sequencing used blood. CDR3 residues: CASSYSIGTNYGYTF. CDR3 nucleotides: TGTGCCAGCAGTTACTCGATAGGGACTAACTATGGCTACACCTTC.